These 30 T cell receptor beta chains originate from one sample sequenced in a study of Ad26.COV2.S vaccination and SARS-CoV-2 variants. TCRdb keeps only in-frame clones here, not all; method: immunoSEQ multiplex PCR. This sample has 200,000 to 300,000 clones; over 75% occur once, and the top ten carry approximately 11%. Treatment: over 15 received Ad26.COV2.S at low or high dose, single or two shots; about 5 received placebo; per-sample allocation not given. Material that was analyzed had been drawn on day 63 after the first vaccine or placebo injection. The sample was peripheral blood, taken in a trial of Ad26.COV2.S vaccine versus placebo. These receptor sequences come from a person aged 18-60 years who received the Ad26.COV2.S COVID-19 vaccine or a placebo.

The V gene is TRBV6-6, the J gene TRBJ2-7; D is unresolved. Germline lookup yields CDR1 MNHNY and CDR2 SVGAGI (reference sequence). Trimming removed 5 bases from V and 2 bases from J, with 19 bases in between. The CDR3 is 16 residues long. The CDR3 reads CASSRPVGRRTYEQYF. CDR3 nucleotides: TGTGCCAGCAGTCGACCGGTAGGGCGTCGTACCTACGAGCAGTACTTC.

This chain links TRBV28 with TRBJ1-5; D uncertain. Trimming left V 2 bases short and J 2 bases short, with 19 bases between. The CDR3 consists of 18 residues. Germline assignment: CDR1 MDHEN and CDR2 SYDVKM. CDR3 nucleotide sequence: TGTGCCAGCAGTTTACGAGTCTCGGGCAGGTCGGGCAATCAGCCCCAGCATTTT. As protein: CASSLRVSGRSGNQPQHF.

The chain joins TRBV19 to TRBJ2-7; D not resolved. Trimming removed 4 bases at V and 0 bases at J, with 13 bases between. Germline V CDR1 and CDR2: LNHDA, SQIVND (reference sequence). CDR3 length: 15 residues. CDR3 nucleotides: TGTGCCAGTAGTACGTGGCCGGGCATCTCCTACGAGCAGTACTTC. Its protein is CASSTWPGISYEQYF.

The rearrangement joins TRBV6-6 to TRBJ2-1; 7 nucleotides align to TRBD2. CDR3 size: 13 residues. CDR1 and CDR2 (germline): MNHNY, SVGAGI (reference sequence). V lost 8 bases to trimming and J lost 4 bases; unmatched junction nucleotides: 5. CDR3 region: CASGRGEYNEQFF. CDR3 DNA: TGTGCCAGCGGTCGGGGGGAATACAATGAGCAGTTCTTC.

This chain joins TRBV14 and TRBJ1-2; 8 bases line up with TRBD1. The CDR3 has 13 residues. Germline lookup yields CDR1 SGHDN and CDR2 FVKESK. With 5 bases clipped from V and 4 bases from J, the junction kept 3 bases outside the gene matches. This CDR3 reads CASSYRGSYGYTF. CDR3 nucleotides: TGTGCCAGCAGCTACAGGGGGAGCTATGGCTACACCTTC.

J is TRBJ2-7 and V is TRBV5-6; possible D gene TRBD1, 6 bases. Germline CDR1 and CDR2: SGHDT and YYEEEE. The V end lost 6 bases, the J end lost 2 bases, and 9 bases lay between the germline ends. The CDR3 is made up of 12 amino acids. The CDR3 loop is CASIGDTYEQYF. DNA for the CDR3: TGTGCCAGCATTGGGGACACCTACGAGCAGTACTTC.

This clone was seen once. CDR3 DNA sequence: TGTGCCAGCAGCCTAAGACAGCTTGAAGCTTTCTTT. This gives the protein CASSLRQLEAFF. The chain has TRBV5-6 and TRBJ1-1, with D tentatively TRBD1 (5 bases). In germline, CDR1 is SGHDT, CDR2 YYEEEE. This CDR3 comprises 12 residues. V was pared by 4 bases and J by 7 bases, with 11 bases between.

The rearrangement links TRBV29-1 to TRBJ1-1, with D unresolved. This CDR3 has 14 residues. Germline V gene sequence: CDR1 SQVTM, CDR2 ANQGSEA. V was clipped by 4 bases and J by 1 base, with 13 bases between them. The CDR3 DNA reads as TGCAGCGTTGGAAAAGGGCAGACGAACACTGAAGCTTTCTTT. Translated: CSVGKGQTNTEAFF.

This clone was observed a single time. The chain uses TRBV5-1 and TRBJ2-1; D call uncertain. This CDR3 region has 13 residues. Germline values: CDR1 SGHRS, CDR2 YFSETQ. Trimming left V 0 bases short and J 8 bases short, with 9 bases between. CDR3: CASSLGPADEQFF. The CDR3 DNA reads TGCGCCAGCAGCTTGGGCCCTGCGGATGAGCAGTTCTTC.

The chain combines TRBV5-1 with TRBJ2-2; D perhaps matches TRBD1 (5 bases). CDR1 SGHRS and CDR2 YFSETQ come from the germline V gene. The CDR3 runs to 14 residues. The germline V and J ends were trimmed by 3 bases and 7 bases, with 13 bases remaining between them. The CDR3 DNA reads TGCGCCAGCAGCTCGAGTGACAGTGGCGGGGAGCTGTTTTTT. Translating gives CASSSSDSGGELFF.

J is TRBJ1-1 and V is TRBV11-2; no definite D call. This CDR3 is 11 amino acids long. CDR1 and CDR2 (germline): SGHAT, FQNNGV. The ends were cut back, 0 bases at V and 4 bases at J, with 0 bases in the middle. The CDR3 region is CASSLDTEAFF. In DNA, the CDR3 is TGTGCCAGCAGCTTAGACACTGAAGCTTTCTTT.

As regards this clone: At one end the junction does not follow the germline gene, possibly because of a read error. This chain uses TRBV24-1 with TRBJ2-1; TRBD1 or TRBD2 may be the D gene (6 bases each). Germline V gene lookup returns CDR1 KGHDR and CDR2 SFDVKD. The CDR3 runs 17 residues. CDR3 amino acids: CATGEGGGLKRGNEQFF. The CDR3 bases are TGTGCCACCGGTGAAGGGGGTGGACTAAAGAGGGGCAATGAGCAGTTCTTC.

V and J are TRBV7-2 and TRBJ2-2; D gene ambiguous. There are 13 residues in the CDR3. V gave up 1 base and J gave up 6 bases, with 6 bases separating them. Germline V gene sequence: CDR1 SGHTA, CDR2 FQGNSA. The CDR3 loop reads CASSLVLAGELFF. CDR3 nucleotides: TGTGCCAGCAGCTTAGTGTTGGCCGGGGAGCTGTTTTTT.

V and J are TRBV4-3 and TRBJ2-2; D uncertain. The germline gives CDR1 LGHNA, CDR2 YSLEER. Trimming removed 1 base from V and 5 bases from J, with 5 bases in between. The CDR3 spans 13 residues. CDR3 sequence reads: CASSQGNTGELFF. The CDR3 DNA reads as TGCGCCAGCAGCCAAGGAAATACCGGGGAGCTGTTTTTT.

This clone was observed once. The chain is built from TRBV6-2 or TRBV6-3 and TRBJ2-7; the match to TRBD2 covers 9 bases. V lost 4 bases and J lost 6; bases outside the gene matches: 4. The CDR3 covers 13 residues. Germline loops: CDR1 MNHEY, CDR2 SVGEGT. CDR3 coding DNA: TGTGCCAGCAGTTCGCCGACTAGCGGCGAGCAGTACTTC. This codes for CASSSPTSGEQYF.

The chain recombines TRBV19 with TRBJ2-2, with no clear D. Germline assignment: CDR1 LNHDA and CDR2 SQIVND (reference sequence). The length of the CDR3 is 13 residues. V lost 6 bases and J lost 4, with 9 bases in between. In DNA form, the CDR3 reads TGTGCCAGTAGGAACAGAGGCACCGGGGAGCTGTTTTTT. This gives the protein CASRNRGTGELFF.

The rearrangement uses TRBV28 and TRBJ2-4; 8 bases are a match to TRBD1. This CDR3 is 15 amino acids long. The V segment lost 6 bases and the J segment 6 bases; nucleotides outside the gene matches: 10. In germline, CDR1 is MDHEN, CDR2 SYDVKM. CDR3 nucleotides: TGTGCCAGCAGGCCCCCGGACAGGGAAAGAAACATTCAGTACTTC. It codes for CASRPPDRERNIQYF.

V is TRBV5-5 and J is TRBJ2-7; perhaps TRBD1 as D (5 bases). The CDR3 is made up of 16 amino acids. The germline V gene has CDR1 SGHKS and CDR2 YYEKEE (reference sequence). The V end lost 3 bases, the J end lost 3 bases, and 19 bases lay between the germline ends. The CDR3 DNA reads TGTGCCAGCAGCTGGACCAGGGCATCTGCCGACTACGAGCAGTACTTC. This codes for CASSWTRASADYEQYF.

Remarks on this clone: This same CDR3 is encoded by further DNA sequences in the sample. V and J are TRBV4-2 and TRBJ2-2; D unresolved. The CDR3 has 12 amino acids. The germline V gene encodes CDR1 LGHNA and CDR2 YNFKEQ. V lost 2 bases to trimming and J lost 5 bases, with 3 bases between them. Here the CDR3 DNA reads TGTGCCAGCAGCCAACCAACCGGGGAGCTGTTTTTT. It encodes CASSQPTGELFF.

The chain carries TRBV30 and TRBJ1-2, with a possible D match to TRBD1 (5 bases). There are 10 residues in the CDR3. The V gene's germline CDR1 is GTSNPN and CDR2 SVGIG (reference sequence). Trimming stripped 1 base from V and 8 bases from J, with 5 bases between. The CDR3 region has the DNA TGTGCCTGGAGTGGGGGGGGCTACACCTTC. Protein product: CAWSGGGYTF.

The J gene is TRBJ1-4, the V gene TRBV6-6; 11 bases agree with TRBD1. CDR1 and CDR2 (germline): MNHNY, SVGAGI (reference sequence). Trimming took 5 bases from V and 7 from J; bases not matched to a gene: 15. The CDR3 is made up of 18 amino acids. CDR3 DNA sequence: TGTGCCAGCAGTCCCCGGACAGGGGGCATGAGGAGTGGTGAAAAACTGTTTTTT. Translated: CASSPRTGGMRSGEKLFF.

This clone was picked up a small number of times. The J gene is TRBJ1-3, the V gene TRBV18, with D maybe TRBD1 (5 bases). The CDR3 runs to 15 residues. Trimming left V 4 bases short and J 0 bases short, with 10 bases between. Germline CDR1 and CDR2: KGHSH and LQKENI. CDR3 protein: CASSQGPSSGNTIYF. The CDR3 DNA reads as TGTGCCAGCTCACAGGGACCGAGCTCTGGAAACACCATATATTTT.

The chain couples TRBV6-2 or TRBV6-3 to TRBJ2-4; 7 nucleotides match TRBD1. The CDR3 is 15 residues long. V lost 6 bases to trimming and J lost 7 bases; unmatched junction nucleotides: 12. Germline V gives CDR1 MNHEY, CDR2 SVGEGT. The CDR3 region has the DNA TGTGCCAGCAGCCCGGCGGGCCTACAGGGGAACATTCAGTACTTC. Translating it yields CASSPAGLQGNIQYF.

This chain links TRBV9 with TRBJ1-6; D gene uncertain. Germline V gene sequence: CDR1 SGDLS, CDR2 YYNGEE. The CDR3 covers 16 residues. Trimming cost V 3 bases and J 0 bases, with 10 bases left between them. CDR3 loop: CASSAPRGSYNSPLHF. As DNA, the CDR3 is TGTGCCAGCAGCGCCCCCCGGGGCTCCTATAATTCACCCCTCCACTTT. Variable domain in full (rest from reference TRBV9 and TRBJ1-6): DSGVTQTPKHLITATGQRVTLRCSPRSGDLSVYWYQQSLDQGLQFLIQYYNGEERAKGNILERFSAQQFPDLHSELNLSSLELGDSALYFCASSAPRGSYNSPLHFGNGTRLTVT.

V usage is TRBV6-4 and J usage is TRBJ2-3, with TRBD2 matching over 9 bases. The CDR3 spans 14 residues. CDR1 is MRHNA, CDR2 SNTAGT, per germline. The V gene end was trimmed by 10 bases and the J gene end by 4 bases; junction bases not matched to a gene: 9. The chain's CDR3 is CANLSGSHPDTQYF. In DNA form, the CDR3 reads TGTGCCAATCTTAGCGGGAGCCATCCAGATACGCAGTATTTT.

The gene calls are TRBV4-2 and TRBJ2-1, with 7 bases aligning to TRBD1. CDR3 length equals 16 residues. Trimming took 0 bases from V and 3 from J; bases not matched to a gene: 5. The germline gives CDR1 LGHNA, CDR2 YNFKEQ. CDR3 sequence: CASSQEATGYYNEQFF. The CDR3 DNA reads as TGTGCCAGCAGCCAAGAGGCGACAGGGTACTACAATGAGCAGTTCTTC.

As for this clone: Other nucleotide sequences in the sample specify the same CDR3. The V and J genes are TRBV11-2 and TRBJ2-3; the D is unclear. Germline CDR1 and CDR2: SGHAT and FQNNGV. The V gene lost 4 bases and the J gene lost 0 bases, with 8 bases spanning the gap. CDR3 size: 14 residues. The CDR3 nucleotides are TGTGCCAGCAGCTGGATTGTTAGCACAGATACGCAGTATTTT. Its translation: CASSWIVSTDTQYF.

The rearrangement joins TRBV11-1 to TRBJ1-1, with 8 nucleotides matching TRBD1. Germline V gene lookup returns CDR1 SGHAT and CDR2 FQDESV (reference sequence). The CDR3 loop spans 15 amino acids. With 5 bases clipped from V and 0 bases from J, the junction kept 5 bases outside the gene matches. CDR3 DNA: TGTGCCAGCAGCCCGACAGGGGCCATGAACACTGAAGCTTTCTTT. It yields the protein CASSPTGAMNTEAFF.

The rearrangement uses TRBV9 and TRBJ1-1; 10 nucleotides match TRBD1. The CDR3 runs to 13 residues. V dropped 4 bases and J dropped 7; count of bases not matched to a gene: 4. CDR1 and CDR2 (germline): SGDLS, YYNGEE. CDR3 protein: CASSSGTGDEAFF. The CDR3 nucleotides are TGTGCCAGCAGCTCCGGGACAGGGGATGAAGCTTTCTTT.

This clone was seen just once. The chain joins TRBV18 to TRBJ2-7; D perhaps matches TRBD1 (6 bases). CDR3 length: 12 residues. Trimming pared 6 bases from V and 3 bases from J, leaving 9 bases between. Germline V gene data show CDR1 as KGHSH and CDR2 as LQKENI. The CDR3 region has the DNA TGTGCCAGCTCCCAACAGGGCTACGAGCAGTACTTC. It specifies CASSQQGYEQYF.